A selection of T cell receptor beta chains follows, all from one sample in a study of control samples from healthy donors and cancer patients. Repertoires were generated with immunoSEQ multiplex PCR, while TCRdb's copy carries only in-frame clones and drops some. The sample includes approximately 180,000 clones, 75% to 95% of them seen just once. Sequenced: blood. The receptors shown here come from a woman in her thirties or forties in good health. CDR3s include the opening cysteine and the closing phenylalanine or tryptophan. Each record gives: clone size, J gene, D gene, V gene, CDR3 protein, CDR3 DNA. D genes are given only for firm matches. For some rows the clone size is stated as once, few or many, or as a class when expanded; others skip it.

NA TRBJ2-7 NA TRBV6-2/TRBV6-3 CASSYRGYEQYF TGTGCCAGCAGTTACCGGGGGTACGAGCAGTACTTC
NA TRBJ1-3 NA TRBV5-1 CASSLDPAGYGNTIYF TGCGCCAGCAGCTTGGACCCGGCAGGGTACGGAAACACCATATATTTT
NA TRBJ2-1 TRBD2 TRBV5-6 CASGQGLAGNEQFF TGTGCCAGCGGCCAAGGACTAGCGGGGAATGAGCAGTTCTTC
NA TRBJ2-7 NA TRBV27 CASSPSAYEQYF TGTGCCAGCAGTCCCTCGGCCTACGAGCAGTACTTC
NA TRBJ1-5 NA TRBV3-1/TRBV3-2 CASSRGREWEPQHF TGTGCCAGCAGCCGTGGGAGGGAGTGGGAGCCCCAGCATTTT
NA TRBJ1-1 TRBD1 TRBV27 CASSLARQGRAEAFF TGTGCCAGCAGTTTAGCCCGACAGGGAAGGGCCGAAGCTTTCTTT
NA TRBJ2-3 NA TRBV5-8 CASSLGDSTDTQYF TGTGCCAGCAGCTTGGGAGATAGCACAGATACGCAGTATTTT
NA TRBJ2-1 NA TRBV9 CASSPSGGRLHEQFF TGTGCCAGCAGCCCGAGTGGGGGGCGCCTCCATGAGCAGTTCTTC
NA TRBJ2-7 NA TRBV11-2 CASSLDRVSSYEQYF TGTGCCAGCAGCTTAGACAGGGTATCCTCCTACGAGCAGTACTTC
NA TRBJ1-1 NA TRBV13 CASSLVAGNTEAFF TGTGCCAGCAGCTTAGTTGCGGGAAACACTGAAGCTTTCTTT
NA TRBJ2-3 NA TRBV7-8 CASSPPSADTQYF TGTGCCAGCAGCCCCCCTAGCGCAGATACGCAGTATTTT
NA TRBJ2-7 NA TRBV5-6 CASSATGRYEQYF TGTGCCAGCAGCGCGACAGGCCGCTACGAGCAGTACTTC
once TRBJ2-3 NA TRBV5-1 CASSLLGDTQYF TGCGCCAGCAGCTTGCTGGGAGATACGCAGTATTTT
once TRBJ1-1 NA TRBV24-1 CATSDFLGQAFF TGTGCCACCAGTGATTTCCTGGGGCAAGCTTTCTTT
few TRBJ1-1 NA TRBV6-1 CASSEGSYTEAFF TGTGCCAGCAGTGAAGGGAGTTACACTGAAGCTTTCTTT
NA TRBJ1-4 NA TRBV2 CASSGRENDRFRNEKLFF TGTGCCAGCAGTGGAAGGGAGAACGACCGCTTCCGTAATGAAAAACTGTTTTTT
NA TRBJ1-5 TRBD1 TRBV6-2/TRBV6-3 CASSYTLRSSDRGNQPQHF TGTGCCAGCAGTTACACGTTGAGGTCCTCCGACAGGGGGAATCAGCCCCAGCATTTT
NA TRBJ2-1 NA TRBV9 CASSAYTGTTYNEQFF TGTGCCAGCAGCGCTTACACCGGGACAACCTACAATGAGCAGTTCTTC
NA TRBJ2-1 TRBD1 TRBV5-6 CASSPTPGQGLYNEQFF TGTGCCAGCAGCCCAACTCCGGGACAGGGATTGTACAATGAGCAGTTCTTC
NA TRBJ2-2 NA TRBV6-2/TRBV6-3 CASSWTDKNTGELFF TGTGCCAGCAGTTGGACAGATAAAAACACCGGGGAGCTGTTTTTT
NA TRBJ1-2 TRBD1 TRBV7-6 CASSSAQGARSNYGYTF TGTGCCAGCAGCTCCGCACAGGGGGCTAGGTCTAACTATGGCTACACCTTC
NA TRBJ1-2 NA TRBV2 CASIPGVLYGYTF TGTGCCAGCATACCGGGCGTTTTATATGGCTACACCTTC
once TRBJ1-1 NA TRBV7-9 CASSTYWEGAEAFF TGTGCCAGCAGCACATACTGGGAGGGTGCAGAAGCTTTCTTT
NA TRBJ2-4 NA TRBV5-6 CASSTLGLAKNIQYF TGTGCCAGCAGCACCCTCGGACTAGCCAAAAACATTCAGTACTTC
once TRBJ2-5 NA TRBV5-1 CASSSKETQYF TGCGCCAGCAGCTCTAAAGAGACCCAGTACTTC
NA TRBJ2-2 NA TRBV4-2 CASSQGTAGATELFF TGTGCCAGCAGCCAAGGTACCGCGGGGGCCACGGAGCTGTTTTTT
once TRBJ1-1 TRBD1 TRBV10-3 CAISDTGGGREAFF TGTGCCATCAGCGATACAGGGGGCGGACGAGAAGCTTTCTTT
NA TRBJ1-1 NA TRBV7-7 CASSLDRDTEAFF TGTGCCAGCAGCTTAGACCGGGACACTGAAGCTTTCTTT